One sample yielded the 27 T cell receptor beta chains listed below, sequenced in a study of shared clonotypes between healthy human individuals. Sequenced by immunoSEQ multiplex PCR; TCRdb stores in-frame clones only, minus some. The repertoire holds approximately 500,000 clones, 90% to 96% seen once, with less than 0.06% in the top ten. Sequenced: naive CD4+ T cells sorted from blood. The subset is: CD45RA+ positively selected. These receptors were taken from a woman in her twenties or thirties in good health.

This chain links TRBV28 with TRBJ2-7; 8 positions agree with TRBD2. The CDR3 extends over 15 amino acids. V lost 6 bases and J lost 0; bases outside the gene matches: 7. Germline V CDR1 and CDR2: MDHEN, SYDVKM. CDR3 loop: CASRPMSGSSYEQYF. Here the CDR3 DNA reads TGTGCCAGCAGGCCTATGAGCGGGAGCTCCTACGAGCAGTACTTC. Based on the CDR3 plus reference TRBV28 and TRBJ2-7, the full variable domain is DVKVTQSSRYLVKRTGEKVFLECVQDMDHENMFWYRQDPGLGLRLIYFSYDVKMKEKGDIPEGYSVSREKKERFSLILESASTNQTSMYLCASRPMSGSSYEQYFGPGTRLTVT.

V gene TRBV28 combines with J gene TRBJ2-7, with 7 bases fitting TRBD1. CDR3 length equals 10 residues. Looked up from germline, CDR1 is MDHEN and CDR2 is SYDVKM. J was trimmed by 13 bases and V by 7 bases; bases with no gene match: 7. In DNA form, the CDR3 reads TGTGCCAGCAACCGGGACAGAACTTACTTC. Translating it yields CASNRDRTYF.

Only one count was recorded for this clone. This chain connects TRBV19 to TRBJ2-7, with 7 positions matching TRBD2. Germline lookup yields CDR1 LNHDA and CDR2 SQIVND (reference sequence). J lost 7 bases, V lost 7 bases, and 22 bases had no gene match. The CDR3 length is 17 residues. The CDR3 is CASTRAGGSNPLGEQYF. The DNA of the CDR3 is TGTGCCAGTACCAGGGCTGGCGGGAGTAACCCTCTGGGGGAGCAGTACTTC. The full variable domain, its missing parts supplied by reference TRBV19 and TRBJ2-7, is DGGITQSPKYLFRKEGQNVTLSCEQNLNHDAMYWYRQDPGQGLRLIYYSQIVNDFQKGDIAEGYSVSREKKESFPLTVTSAQKNPTAFYLCASTRAGGSNPLGEQYFGPGTRLTVT.

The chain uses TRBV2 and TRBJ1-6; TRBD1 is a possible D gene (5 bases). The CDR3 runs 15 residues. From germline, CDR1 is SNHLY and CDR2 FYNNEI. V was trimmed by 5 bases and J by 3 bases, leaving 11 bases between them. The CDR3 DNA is TGTGCCAGCAGTTTGACAGACAACTATAATTCACCCCTCCACTTT. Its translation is CASSLTDNYNSPLHF. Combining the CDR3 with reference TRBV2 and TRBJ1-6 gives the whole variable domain EPEVTQTPSHQVTQMGQEVILRCVPISNHLYFYWYRQILGQKVEFLVSFYNNEISEKSEIFDDQFSVERPDGSNFTLKIRSTKLEDSAMYFCASSLTDNYNSPLHFGNGTRLTVT.

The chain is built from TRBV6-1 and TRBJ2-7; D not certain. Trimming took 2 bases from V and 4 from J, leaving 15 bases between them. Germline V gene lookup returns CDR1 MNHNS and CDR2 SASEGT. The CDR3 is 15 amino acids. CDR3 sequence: CASSEIEMPFYEQYF. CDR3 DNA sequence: TGTGCCAGCAGTGAAATAGAGATGCCTTTTTACGAGCAGTACTTC.

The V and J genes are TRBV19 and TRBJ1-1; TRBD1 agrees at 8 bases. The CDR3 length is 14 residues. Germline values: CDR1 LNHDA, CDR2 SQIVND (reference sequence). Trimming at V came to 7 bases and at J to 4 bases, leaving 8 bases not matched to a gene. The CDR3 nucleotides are TGTGCCAGTACCATCAGGGGGCTGGCCACTGAAGCTTTCTTT. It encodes CASTIRGLATEAFF.

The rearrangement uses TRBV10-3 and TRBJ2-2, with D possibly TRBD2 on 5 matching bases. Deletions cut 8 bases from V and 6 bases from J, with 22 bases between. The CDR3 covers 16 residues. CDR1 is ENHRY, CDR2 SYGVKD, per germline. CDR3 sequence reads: CAIRDPGREFAGELFF. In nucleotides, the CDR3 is TGTGCCATCCGAGACCCCGGAAGGGAGTTCGCCGGGGAGCTGTTTTTT.

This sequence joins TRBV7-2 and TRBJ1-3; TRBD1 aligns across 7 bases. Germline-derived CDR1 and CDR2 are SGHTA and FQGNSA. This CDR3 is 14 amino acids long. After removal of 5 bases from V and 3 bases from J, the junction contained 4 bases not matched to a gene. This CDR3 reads CASSRDRVGNTIYF. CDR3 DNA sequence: TGTGCCAGCAGCCGCGACAGGGTTGGAAACACCATATATTTT.

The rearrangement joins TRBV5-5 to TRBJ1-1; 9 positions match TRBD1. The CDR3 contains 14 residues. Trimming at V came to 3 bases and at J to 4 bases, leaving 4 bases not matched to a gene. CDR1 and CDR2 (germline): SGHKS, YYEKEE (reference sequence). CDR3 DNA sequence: TGTGCCAGCAGCTCAACAGGGGGCTTCACTGAAGCTTTCTTT. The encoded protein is CASSSTGGFTEAFF.

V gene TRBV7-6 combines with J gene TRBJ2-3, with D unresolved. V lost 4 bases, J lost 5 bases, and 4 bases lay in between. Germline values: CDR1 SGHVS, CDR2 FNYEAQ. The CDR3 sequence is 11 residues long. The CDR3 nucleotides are TGTGCCAGCAGCTGGGGAGATACGCAGTATTTT. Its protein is CASSWGDTQYF.

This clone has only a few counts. DNA for the CDR3: TGTGCCAGCAGTGAGGGAGGCTACACCTTC. Protein sequence: CASSEGGYTF. The V gene is TRBV25-1, the J gene TRBJ1-2; D not resolved. The CDR3 contains 10 residues. Trimming cost V 3 bases and J 8 bases, with 4 bases left between them. Germline CDR1 reads MGHDK; CDR2 reads SYGVNS.

This chain's CDR3 is CASSGKQGPSRSGANVLTF. For the CDR3, the DNA is TGTGCCAGCAGCGGGAAGCAGGGACCCTCCCGCTCTGGGGCCAACGTCCTGACTTTC. This chain links TRBV9 with TRBJ2-6; TRBD1 or TRBD2 may be the D gene (5 bases each). Germline V CDR1 and CDR2: SGDLS, YYNGEE. CDR3 length: 19 amino acids. Trimming took 3 bases from V and 0 from J, leaving 19 bases between them.

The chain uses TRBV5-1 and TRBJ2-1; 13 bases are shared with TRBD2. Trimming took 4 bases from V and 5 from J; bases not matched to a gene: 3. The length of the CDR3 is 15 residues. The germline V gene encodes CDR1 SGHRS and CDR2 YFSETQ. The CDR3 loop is CASSPGTSGDNEQFF. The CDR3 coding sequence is TGCGCCAGCAGCCCCGGGACTAGCGGGGACAATGAGCAGTTCTTC.

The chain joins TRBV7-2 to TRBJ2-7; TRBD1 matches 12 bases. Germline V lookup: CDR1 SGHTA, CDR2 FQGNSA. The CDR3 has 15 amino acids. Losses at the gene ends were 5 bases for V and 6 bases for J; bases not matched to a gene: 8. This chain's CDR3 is CASSATGTGGAEQYF. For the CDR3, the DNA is TGTGCCAGCAGCGCAACCGGGACAGGGGGCGCCGAGCAGTACTTC.

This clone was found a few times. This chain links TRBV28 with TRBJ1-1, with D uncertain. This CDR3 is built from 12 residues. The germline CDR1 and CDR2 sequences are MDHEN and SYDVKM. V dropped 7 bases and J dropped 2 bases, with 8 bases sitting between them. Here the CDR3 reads CASISPNTEAFF. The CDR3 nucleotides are TGTGCCAGCATCAGCCCAAACACTGAAGCTTTCTTT.

The CDR3 spells CASSEGQGASEAFF. The CDR3 DNA is TGCGCCAGCAGTGAGGGACAGGGGGCGTCTGAAGCTTTCTTT. This chain links TRBV10-1 with TRBJ1-1; 11 bases map to TRBD1. Germline V CDR1 and CDR2: WNHNN, SYGVQD (reference sequence). The CDR3 extends over 14 amino acids. V dropped 2 bases and J dropped 6; count of bases not matched to a gene: 2.

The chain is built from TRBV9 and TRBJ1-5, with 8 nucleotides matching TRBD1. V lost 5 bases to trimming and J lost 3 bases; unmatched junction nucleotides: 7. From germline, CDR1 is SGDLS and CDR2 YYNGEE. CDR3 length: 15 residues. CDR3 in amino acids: CASSAQGASNQPQHF. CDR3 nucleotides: TGTGCCAGCAGTGCTCAGGGGGCCTCCAATCAGCCCCAGCATTTT. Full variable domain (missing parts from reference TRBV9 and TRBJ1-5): DSGVTQTPKHLITATGQRVTLRCSPRSGDLSVYWYQQSLDQGLQFLIQYYNGEERAKGNILERFSAQQFPDLHSELNLSSLELGDSALYFCASSAQGASNQPQHFGDGTRLSIL.

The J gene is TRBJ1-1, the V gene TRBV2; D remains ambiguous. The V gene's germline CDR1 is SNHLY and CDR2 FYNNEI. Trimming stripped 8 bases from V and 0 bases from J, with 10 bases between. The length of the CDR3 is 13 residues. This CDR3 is CASGFEMNTEAFF. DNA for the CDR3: TGTGCCAGCGGCTTCGAAATGAACACTGAAGCTTTCTTT.

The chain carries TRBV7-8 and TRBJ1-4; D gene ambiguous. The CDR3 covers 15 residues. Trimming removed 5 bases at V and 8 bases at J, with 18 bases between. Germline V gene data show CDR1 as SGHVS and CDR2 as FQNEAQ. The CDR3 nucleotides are TGTGCCAGCAGCCAAGACCACAGCGGGGAGGAAAAACTGTTTTTT. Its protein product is CASSQDHSGEEKLFF.

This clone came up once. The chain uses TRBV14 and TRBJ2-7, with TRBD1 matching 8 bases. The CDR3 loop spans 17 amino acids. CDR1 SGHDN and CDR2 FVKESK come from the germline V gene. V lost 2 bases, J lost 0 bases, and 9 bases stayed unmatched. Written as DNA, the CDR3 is TGTGCCAGCAGCCAATTAACAGGGGGAAGTACCTCCTACGAGCAGTACTTC. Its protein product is CASSQLTGGSTSYEQYF.

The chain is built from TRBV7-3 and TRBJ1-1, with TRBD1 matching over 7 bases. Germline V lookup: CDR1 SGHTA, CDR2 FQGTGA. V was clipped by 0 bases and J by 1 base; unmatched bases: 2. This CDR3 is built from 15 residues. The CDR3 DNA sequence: TGTGCCAGCAGCTTAACTGGGACAGCGAACACTGAAGCTTTCTTT. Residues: CASSLTGTANTEAFF.

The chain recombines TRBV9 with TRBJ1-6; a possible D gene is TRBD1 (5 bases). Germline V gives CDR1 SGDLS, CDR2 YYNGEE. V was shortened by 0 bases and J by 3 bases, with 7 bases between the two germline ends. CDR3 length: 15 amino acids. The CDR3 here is CASSVDGGYNSPLHF. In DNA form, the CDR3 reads TGTGCCAGCAGCGTAGATGGGGGCTATAATTCACCCCTCCACTTT.

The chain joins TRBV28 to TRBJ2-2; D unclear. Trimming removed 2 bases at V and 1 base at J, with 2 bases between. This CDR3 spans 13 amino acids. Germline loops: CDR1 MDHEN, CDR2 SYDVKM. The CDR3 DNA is TGTGCCAGCAGTTTACTGAACACCGGGGAGCTGTTTTTT. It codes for CASSLLNTGELFF.

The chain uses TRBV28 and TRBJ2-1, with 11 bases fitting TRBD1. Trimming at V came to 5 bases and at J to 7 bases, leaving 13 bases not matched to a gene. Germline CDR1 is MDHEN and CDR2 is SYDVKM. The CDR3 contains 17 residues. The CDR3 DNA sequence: TGTGCCAGCAGTGAAAATTTCCGGGACAGGGGGTTGAATGAGCAGTTCTTC. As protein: CASSENFRDRGLNEQFF.

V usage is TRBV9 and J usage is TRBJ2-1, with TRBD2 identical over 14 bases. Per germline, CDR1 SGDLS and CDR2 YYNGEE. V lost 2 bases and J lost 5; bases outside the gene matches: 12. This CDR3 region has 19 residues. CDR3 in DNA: TGTGCCAGCAGCGTTTCTCTAGGGACTAGCGGGAGTAGAGACAATGAGCAGTTCTTC. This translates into CASSVSLGTSGSRDNEQFF.

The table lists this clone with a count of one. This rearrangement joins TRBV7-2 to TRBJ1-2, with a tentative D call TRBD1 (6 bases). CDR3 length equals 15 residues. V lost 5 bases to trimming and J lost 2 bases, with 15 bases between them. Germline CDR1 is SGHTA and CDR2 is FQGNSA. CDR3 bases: TGTGCCAGCAGCCCCGGGACATTAGGAAACTATGGCTACACCTTC. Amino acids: CASSPGTLGNYGYTF.

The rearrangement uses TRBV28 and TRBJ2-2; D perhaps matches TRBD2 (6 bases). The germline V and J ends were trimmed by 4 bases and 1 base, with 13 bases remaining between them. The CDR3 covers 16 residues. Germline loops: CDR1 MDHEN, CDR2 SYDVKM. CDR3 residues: CASSWGGMGNTGELFF. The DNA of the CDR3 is TGTGCCAGCAGTTGGGGCGGGATGGGGAACACCGGGGAGCTGTTTTTT.